The present entry profiles one T cell receptor (beta chain) with its context. What it recognizes is unknown. This record comes from a study of blood T cells in healthy people across ages. PCR was performed a second time for roughly 7 to 12 cycles using a sample-barcoded 5' primer and a J-beta primer mix. TCRdb re-called the 5' RACE reads with MiXCR, one entry per CDR3 protein. Of over 1,500,000 distinct CDR3 sequences listed, roughly 50% were seen once; the top ten hold less than 2.5%. Study outcomes and limitations: Both naive CD4+ cell counts and diversity were greater in long-lived donors than in aged donors. Measured against age, TCR beta diversity per million T cells decreased in a roughly linear manner. The study lacked donor CMV status, which possibly confounded expanded clonotype changes.

V gave up 8 bases and J gave up 8 bases; unmatched junction bases: 15. The length of the CDR3 is 15 residues. Sequenced: blood. The sequence was collected from a woman between 35 and 50 years old in good health. The J gene is TRBJ2-4, the V gene TRBV12-3 or TRBV12-4, with TRBD1 matching over 7 bases. The CDR3 region is CASSPRRTGGHIQYF. CDR3 in DNA: TGTGCCAGCTCTCCTAGAAGGACAGGTGGACACATTCAGTACTTC.